Following are 20 T cell receptor beta chains from one sample sequenced in a study of blood T cell repertoires in COVID-19. Produced via immunoSEQ multiplex PCR; TCRdb's table is partial and in-frame only. The sample carries about 120,000 clones, 90% recorded once. Sample: peripheral blood. These receptors were taken from a woman aged 55-70 years with COVID-19, enrolled during active disease.

The CDR3 is CASSLEEGLAGHNEQFF. The CDR3 DNA reads TGTGCCAGCAGCTTAGAAGAAGGGCTAGCAGGCCACAATGAGCAGTTCTTC. The rearrangement links TRBV7-6 to TRBJ2-1; a possible D gene is TRBD2 (5 bases). This CDR3 spans 17 amino acids. The ends were cut back, 1 base at V and 5 bases at J, with 18 bases in the middle. The germline CDR1 and CDR2 sequences are SGHVS and FNYEAQ.

The chain links TRBV3-1 (or the pseudogene TRBV3-2) to TRBJ2-7, with D possibly TRBD1 on 7 matching bases. This CDR3 spans 13 amino acids. V dropped 8 bases and J dropped 2 bases, with 13 bases sitting between them. The V gene's germline CDR1 is LGHDT and CDR2 YNNKEL (reference sequence). For the CDR3, the DNA is TGTGCCAGCGCGGGACAGCTGACCTACGAGCAGTACTTC. Translated: CASAGQLTYEQYF.

The genes are TRBV9 and TRBJ1-1; perhaps TRBD1 as D (5 bases). V shed 3 bases and J shed 1 base, with 10 bases lying between them. CDR1 is SGDLS, CDR2 YYNGEE, per germline. The CDR3 consists of 14 residues. The CDR3 DNA sequence: TGTGCCAGCAGCGCCAATCAGGGGAACACTGAAGCTTTCTTT. This translates into CASSANQGNTEAFF.

The genes are TRBV5-1 and TRBJ2-1, with a tentative D call TRBD1 (6 bases). Germline V CDR1 and CDR2: SGHRS, YFSETQ. With 6 bases removed from V and 4 bases from J, the gap between germline ends came to 14 bases. The CDR3 runs 14 residues. The CDR3 loop reads CASTTGDFYNEQFF. Written as DNA, the CDR3 is TGCGCCAGCACGACAGGAGATTTTTACAATGAGCAGTTCTTC.

In DNA form, the CDR3 reads TGCGCCAGCAGCGCAGGGACTAGCGGGGTGGAAGGGGCCCAGTACTTC. Its translation is CASSAGTSGVEGAQYF. The genes are TRBV5-1 and TRBJ2-5, with 13 positions matching TRBD2. CDR3 length: 16 amino acids. The V gene end was trimmed by 4 bases and the J gene end by 9 bases; junction bases not matched to a gene: 12. In germline, CDR1 is SGHRS, CDR2 YFSETQ.

V gene TRBV15 combines with J gene TRBJ1-1, with 7 bases lining up with TRBD1. CDR3 length: 14 amino acids. Per germline, CDR1 LNHNV and CDR2 YYDKDF (reference sequence). V was pared by 1 base and J by 2 bases, with 1 base of the junction left unmatched. CDR3 sequence: CATSRGQGNTEAFF. The CDR3 nucleotides read TGTGCCACCAGCAGAGGACAGGGTAACACTGAAGCTTTCTTT.

The V and J genes are TRBV6-2 or TRBV6-3 and TRBJ2-1; TRBD2 matches at 8 bases. CDR3 size: 14 residues. CDR1 is MNHEY and CDR2 is SVGEGT in the germline V gene. The trim removed 2 bases at V and 7 bases at J, leaving 4 bases unmatched. The CDR3 DNA sequence: TGTGCCAGCAGTTACCGGGGGGGCCGAAATGAGCAGTTCTTC. Protein sequence: CASSYRGGRNEQFF.

The CDR3 loop reads CASSILSGEIEKLFF. Written as DNA, the CDR3 is TGTGCCAGTAGTATTTTATCAGGGGAGATCGAAAAACTGTTTTTT. This chain joins TRBV19 and TRBJ1-4; maybe TRBD1 (6 bases). The germline gives CDR1 LNHDA, CDR2 SQIVND (reference sequence). This CDR3 contains 15 residues. V was cut by 3 bases and J by 8 bases, with 16 bases left in between. The full variable domain, rest sourced from reference TRBV19 and TRBJ1-4, is DGGITQSPKYLFRKEGQNVTLSCEQNLNHDAMYWYRQDPGQGLRLIYYSQIVNDFQKGDIAEGYSVSREKKESFPLTVTSAQKNPTAFYLCASSILSGEIEKLFFGSGTQLSVL.

The chain carries TRBV19 and TRBJ2-7; no clear D gene. Per germline, CDR1 LNHDA and CDR2 SQIVND (reference sequence). The CDR3 runs to 13 residues. V shed 1 base and J shed 3 bases, with 7 bases lying between them. The CDR3, as DNA: TGTGCCAGTAGTATAGGCAACTTCTACGAGCAGTACTTC. Amino acids: CASSIGNFYEQYF.

The chain employs TRBV7-9 and TRBJ1-2, with TRBD1 matching over 8 bases. V was clipped by 5 bases and J by 1 base; unmatched bases: 12. The CDR3 extends over 17 amino acids. Germline-derived CDR1 and CDR2 are SEHNR and FQNEAQ (reference sequence). The chain's CDR3 is CASSPSGQGGFNYGYTF. CDR3 in DNA: TGTGCCAGCAGCCCATCAGGACAGGGTGGGTTTAACTATGGCTACACCTTC.

The chain couples TRBV12-3 or TRBV12-4 to TRBJ2-1; D is undetermined. The CDR3 has 10 amino acids. V was clipped by 10 bases and J by 10 bases, with 11 bases between them. This CDR3 reads CAISSREQFF. CDR3 coding DNA: TGTGCCATCTCTTCTCGGGAGCAGTTCTTC.

V and J are TRBV4-2 and TRBJ2-2; D not certain. The V end was cut by 0 bases, the J end by 0 bases, with 11 bases between. CDR3 length: 17 residues. The V gene's germline CDR1 is LGHNA and CDR2 YNFKEQ. This chain's CDR3 is CASSQETWAANTGELFF. CDR3 DNA: TGTGCCAGCAGCCAAGAGACGTGGGCAGCGAACACCGGGGAGCTGTTTTTT.

V usage is TRBV5-8 and J usage is TRBJ2-3; 8 nucleotides align to TRBD1. V lost 5 bases to trimming and J lost 1 base; unmatched junction nucleotides: 21. The CDR3 totals 20 residues. Germline V gives CDR1 SGHTS, CDR2 YDEGEE. This CDR3 is CASRPGRQGAPRPGTDTQYF. The CDR3 nucleotides read TGTGCCAGCAGGCCAGGGAGGCAGGGGGCGCCCCGGCCTGGCACAGATACGCAGTATTTT.

The chain has TRBV12-3 or TRBV12-4 and TRBJ2-6; unclear D gene. The CDR3 spans 13 residues. Trimming took off 6 bases at V and 0 bases at J, with 3 bases between the two ends. The CDR3 sequence is CASSLSGANVLTF. DNA for the CDR3: TGTGCCAGCAGCCTCTCTGGGGCCAACGTCCTGACTTTC.

This rearrangement joins TRBV6-1 to TRBJ1-2, with a possible D match to TRBD1 (5 bases). Germline CDR1 MNHNS, CDR2 SASEGT. This CDR3 has 15 amino acids. Trimming stripped 1 base from V and 1 base from J, with 10 bases between. The CDR3 reads CASSEGQRLNYGYTF. The CDR3 DNA reads TGTGCCAGCAGTGAAGGACAGCGACTTAACTATGGCTACACCTTC.

The chain combines TRBV11-1 with TRBJ2-1; D possibly corresponds to TRBD2 (6 bases). V gave up 5 bases and J gave up 8 bases, with 16 bases separating them. CDR3 length: 14 amino acids. The germline V gene has CDR1 SGHAT and CDR2 FQDESV (reference sequence). In DNA, the CDR3 is TGTGCCAGCAGCAATCTACGGGGGTACGATGAGCAGTTCTTC. Amino acids: CASSNLRGYDEQFF.

V is TRBV4-2 and J is TRBJ2-6, with 7 bases matching TRBD1. V was clipped by 2 bases and J by 2 bases; unmatched bases: 9. The germline CDR1 and CDR2 sequences are LGHNA and YNFKEQ. This CDR3 is 18 amino acids long. DNA for the CDR3: TGTGCCAGCAGCCAAACGCGAGACAGGGTCCCTGGGGCCAACGTCCTGACTTTC. Translated: CASSQTRDRVPGANVLTF.

The chain combines TRBV18 with TRBJ1-4; TRBD1 matches at 8 bases. V lost 5 bases and J lost 3; bases outside the gene matches: 8. The CDR3 extends over 16 amino acids. CDR1 and CDR2 from the germline V gene are KGHSH and LQKENI. In DNA form, the CDR3 reads TGTGCCAGCTCAGAGGGGGCAGGGGGCCCTAATGAAAAACTGTTTTTT. The encoded protein is CASSEGAGGPNEKLFF. Full variable domain (remainder filled in from reference TRBV18 and TRBJ1-4): NAGVMQNPRHLVRRRGQEARLRCSPMKGHSHVYWYRQLPEEGLKFMVYLQKENIIDESGMPKERFSAEFPKEGPSILRIQQVVRGDSAAYFCASSEGAGGPNEKLFFGSGTQLSVL.

The CDR3 DNA reads TGTGCCAGCAGCGTAGCGCGGACAGGGCGGAACACCGGGGAGCTGTTTTTT. Protein sequence: CASSVARTGRNTGELFF. This chain connects TRBV9 to TRBJ2-2, with 8 nucleotides matching TRBD1. CDR1 is SGDLS and CDR2 is YYNGEE in the germline V gene. With 0 bases clipped from V and 1 base from J, the junction kept 5 bases outside the gene matches. The CDR3 consists of 17 residues.

J is TRBJ2-5 and V is TRBV27, with 7 nucleotides matching TRBD1. CDR1 is MNHEY, CDR2 SMNVEV, per germline (reference sequence). V lost 4 bases and J lost 5; bases outside the gene matches: 7. This CDR3 spans 14 amino acids. Written as DNA, the CDR3 is TGTGCCAGCAGTTACCAGGGGGAATGGGAGACCCAGTACTTC. It specifies CASSYQGEWETQYF.